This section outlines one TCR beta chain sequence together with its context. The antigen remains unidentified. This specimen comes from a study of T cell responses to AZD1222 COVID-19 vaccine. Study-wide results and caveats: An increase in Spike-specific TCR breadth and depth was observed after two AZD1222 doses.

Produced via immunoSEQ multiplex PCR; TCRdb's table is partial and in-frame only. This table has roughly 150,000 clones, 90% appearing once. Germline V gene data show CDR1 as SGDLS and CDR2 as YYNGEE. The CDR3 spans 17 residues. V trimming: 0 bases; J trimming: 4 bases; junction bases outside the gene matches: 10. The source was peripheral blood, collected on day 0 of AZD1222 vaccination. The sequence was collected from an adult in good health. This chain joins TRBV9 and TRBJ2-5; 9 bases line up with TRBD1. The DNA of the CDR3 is TGTGCCAGCAGCGTAGTCCCTACAGGGGGCAAGGGAGAGACCCAGTACTTC. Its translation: CASSVVPTGGKGETQYF. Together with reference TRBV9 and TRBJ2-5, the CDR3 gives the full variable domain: DSGVTQTPKHLITATGQRVTLRCSPRSGDLSVYWYQQSLDQGLQFLIQYYNGEERAKGNILERFSAQQFPDLHSELNLSSLELGDSALYFCASSVVPTGGKGETQYFGPGTRLLVL.